Shown below are 16 T cell receptor beta chains from a single sample sequenced in a study of siplizumab effects on memory and regulatory T cells. Sequencing used immunoSEQ multiplex PCR; TCRdb keeps in-frame clones, though not all of them. Of 100,000 or so clones listed, roughly 93% are singletons. Specimen: non-Treg CD4+ T cells sorted from blood. These receptors came from a human donor in good health.

The chain carries TRBV7-6 and TRBJ1-6, with 9 nucleotides matching TRBD1. This CDR3 has 15 amino acids. With 5 bases clipped from V and 7 bases from J, the junction kept 6 bases outside the gene matches. CDR1 and CDR2 from the germline V gene are SGHVS and FNYEAQ. CDR3 sequence: CASSAQQGANSPLHF. CDR3 nucleotide sequence: TGTGCCAGCAGCGCACAACAGGGGGCGAATTCACCCCTCCACTTT.

This rearrangement joins TRBV28 to TRBJ1-2, with 7 bases matching TRBD1. The V segment lost 7 bases and the J segment 2 bases; nucleotides outside the gene matches: 10. The CDR3 covers 15 residues. CDR1 and CDR2 from the germline V gene are MDHEN and SYDVKM. CDR3 protein: CASNLTPTGNYGYTF. CDR3 nucleotides: TGTGCCAGCAACCTCACCCCGACAGGGAACTATGGCTACACCTTC.

The CDR3, as DNA: TGTGCCAGCAGCCGCTCCGGGACAGGAGATTCACCCCTCCACTTT. Translating it yields CASSRSGTGDSPLHF. The chain employs TRBV5-4 and TRBJ1-6, with TRBD1 matching over 8 bases. Germline lookup yields CDR1 SGHNT and CDR2 YYREEE (reference sequence). The CDR3 length is 15 residues. Unmatched junction bases numbered 8, after V lost 4 bases and J lost 8 bases.

The rearrangement joins TRBV5-6 to TRBJ1-4; the D gene is possibly TRBD1 (6 bases). Trimming took 6 bases from V and 4 from J, leaving 10 bases between them. The CDR3 totals 13 residues. The germline gives CDR1 SGHDT, CDR2 YYEEEE. In DNA form, the CDR3 reads TGTGCCAGCAACCGGGACAATAATGAAAAACTGTTTTTT. This codes for CASNRDNNEKLFF.

This rearrangement joins TRBV28 to TRBJ2-7, with 12 bases fitting TRBD2. CDR3 length equals 15 residues. CDR1 MDHEN and CDR2 SYDVKM come from the germline V gene. Germline trimming cut 4 bases from V and 3 bases from J; bases unmatched to any gene: 4. CDR3: CASSSRTSGDYEQYF. CDR3 DNA: TGTGCCAGCAGTTCCAGGACTAGCGGGGACTACGAGCAGTACTTC.

With respect to this clone: The sample has other DNA sequences that encode this CDR3 too. The V call is TRBV18, the J call TRBJ1-2; D is undetermined. Germline V lookup: CDR1 KGHSH, CDR2 LQKENI. Deletions cut 3 bases from V and 1 base from J, with 6 bases between. CDR3 length: 13 amino acids. CDR3: CASSPDGNYGYTF. The CDR3 nucleotides read TGTGCCAGCTCACCCGACGGTAACTATGGCTACACCTTC.

The table lists this clone with a few counts. A read error may account for a junction end that differs from germline. J is TRBJ1-2 and V is TRBV7-3; possible D gene TRBD1, 6 bases. From germline, CDR1 is SGHTA and CDR2 FQGTGA. CDR3 length: 12 amino acids. Written as DNA, the CDR3 is TGTGCCAGCAGCCAGGACAGTTTCGAGTATTCCTTC. Amino acids: CASSQDSFEYSF.

The rearrangement joins TRBV6-6 to TRBJ1-6; 8 nucleotides line up with TRBD1. V lost 4 bases, J lost 7 bases, and 9 bases stayed unmatched. This CDR3 is built from 16 residues. Germline lookup yields CDR1 MNHNY and CDR2 SVGAGI (reference sequence). CDR3: CASSLIRGQGNSPLHF. The CDR3 DNA is TGTGCCAGCAGTTTGATCAGGGGGCAAGGAAATTCACCCCTCCACTTT.

The chain carries TRBV6-1 and TRBJ1-2, with D unresolved. Germline assignment: CDR1 MNHNS and CDR2 SASEGT. The CDR3 sequence is 12 residues long. Trimming shortened V by 2 bases and J by 7 bases, and 8 bases separated the two germline ends. In DNA, the CDR3 is TGTGCCAGCAGTGAAAAAGATCTTGGCTACACCTTC. Amino acids: CASSEKDLGYTF.

The chain links TRBV2 to TRBJ2-2, with 8 bases that match TRBD2. The CDR3 has 16 residues. Germline CDR1 SNHLY, CDR2 FYNNEI. The V and J ends lost 6 bases and 0 bases, in that order; junction bases with no gene match: 6. The DNA of the CDR3 is TGTGCCAGCAGCGTACTAGCGGTTGCGAACACCGGGGAGCTGTTTTTT. Protein: CASSVLAVANTGELFF.

V usage is TRBV18 and J usage is TRBJ2-5; D unclear. The V gene lost 2 bases and the J gene lost 2 bases, with 6 bases spanning the gap. The CDR3 has 13 residues. The germline V gene encodes CDR1 KGHSH and CDR2 LQKENI. The CDR3 region is CASSPVQQETQYF. CDR3 in DNA: TGTGCCAGCTCACCAGTACAGCAAGAGACCCAGTACTTC.

The V gene is TRBV10-3, the J gene TRBJ2-3, with D unclear. Looked up from germline, CDR1 is ENHRY and CDR2 is SYGVKD. V was trimmed by 0 bases and J by 6 bases, leaving 10 bases between them. The CDR3 runs to 14 residues. The CDR3 loop reads CAISESRVGDTQYF. The DNA for the CDR3 is TGTGCCATCAGTGAGTCGAGAGTGGGGGATACGCAGTATTTT.

The V gene is TRBV6-5, the J gene TRBJ2-7; the match to TRBD1 covers 8 bases. The V and J ends lost 0 bases and 10 bases, in that order; junction bases with no gene match: 2. Germline loops: CDR1 MNHEY, CDR2 SVGAGI. The CDR3 covers 12 residues. CDR3 protein: CASSYSGTGQYF. The CDR3 DNA follows: TGTGCCAGCAGTTACTCAGGGACAGGCCAGTACTTC.

The rearrangement links TRBV7-3 to TRBJ1-1, with D unclear. The CDR3 consists of 14 residues. With 5 bases removed from V and 0 bases from J, the gap between germline ends came to 10 bases. In germline, CDR1 is SGHTA, CDR2 FQGTGA. In nucleotides, the CDR3 is TGTGCCAGCAGCCCCGGCGGGGTGAACACTGAAGCTTTCTTT. Translating gives CASSPGGVNTEAFF.

The chain has TRBV7-8 and TRBJ1-3; D gene uncertain. The V and J ends lost 1 base and 0 bases respectively, with 22 bases between them. CDR3 length: 20 amino acids. Germline CDR1 is SGHVS and CDR2 is FQNEAQ. CDR3 in DNA: TGTGCCAGCAGCTTAGTTTCGGGTCAGGTTCCGAGGAGCTCTGGAAACACCATATATTTT. It translates to CASSLVSGQVPRSSGNTIYF.

This clone was detected a few times. This chain connects TRBV6-5 to TRBJ1-5, with D possibly TRBD1 on 5 matching bases. The V end was cut by 6 bases, the J end by 6 bases, with 12 bases between. The CDR3 is 13 residues long. Germline loops: CDR1 MNHEY, CDR2 SVGAGI. The CDR3, as DNA: TGTGCCAGCAGCCAGGGAAGGGTTCAGCCCCAGCATTTT. Translated, it gives CASSQGRVQPQHF.